This TCR beta chain was recovered during a study of beta chain features in type 1 diabetes. Since all of the isolated RNA was reverse transcribed, expressed TCRB transcripts were what got sequenced. Data came from immunoSEQ multiplex PCR; TCRdb stores just in-frame clones and leaves some out. Among hundreds of thousands of clones listed, 10% to 15% were seen once. A remark on this clone: Antigen specificity is unknown.

Study results and limitations: Within each of all four CD4+ subsets, Type 1 diabetes patients had TCRB CDR3s that were moderately but significantly shorter.

A single heparinised blood sample, averaging approximately 0.12 L, was obtained per donor. Each of the CD4+ naive, central memory, regulatory and stem cell-like memory populations was sorted via CD45RO/CCR7/CD25/CD127/CD95/CD27. CDR3 size: 15 residues. Germline-derived CDR1 and CDR2 are SGDLS and YYNGEE. Trimming removed 6 bases from V and 3 bases from J, with 18 bases in between. The sample taken for sequencing was naive CD4+ T cells from blood. The rearrangement uses TRBV9 and TRBJ2-5; TRBD2 is a possible D gene (7 bases). This sequence originates from a man between 18 and 29 years old with type 1 diabetes. The DNA for the CDR3 is TGTGCCAGCAAACTAGGGGGGGCCGGAGAAGAGACCCAGTACTTC. It codes for CASKLGGAGEETQYF.